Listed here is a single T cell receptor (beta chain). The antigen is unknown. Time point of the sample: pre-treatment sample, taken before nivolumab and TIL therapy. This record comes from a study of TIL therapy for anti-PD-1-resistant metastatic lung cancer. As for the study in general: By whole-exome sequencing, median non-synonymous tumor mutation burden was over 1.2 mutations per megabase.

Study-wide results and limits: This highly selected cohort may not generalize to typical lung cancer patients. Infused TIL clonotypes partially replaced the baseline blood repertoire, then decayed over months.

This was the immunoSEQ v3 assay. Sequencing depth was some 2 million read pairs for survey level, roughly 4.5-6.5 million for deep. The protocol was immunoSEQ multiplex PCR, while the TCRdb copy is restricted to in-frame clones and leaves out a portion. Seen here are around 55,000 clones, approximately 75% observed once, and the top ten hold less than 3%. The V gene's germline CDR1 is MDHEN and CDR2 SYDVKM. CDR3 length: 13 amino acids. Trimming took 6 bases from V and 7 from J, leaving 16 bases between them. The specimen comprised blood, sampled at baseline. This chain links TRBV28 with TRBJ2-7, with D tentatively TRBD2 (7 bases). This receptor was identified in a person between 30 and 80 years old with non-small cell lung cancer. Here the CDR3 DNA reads TGTGCCAGCAGCTGGGGGGGGCGTGGGGAGCAGTACTTC. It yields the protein CASSWGGRGEQYF.